This TCR beta chain appears in the sequencing data of a study of Tregs in tolerant kidney transplant recipients. Study outcomes and limitations: The small number of patients limits these findings pending further validation. Expanding Tregs on activated donor B cells appeared to best identify donor-specific TCRbeta clones.

Points on this clone: The antigen remains undetermined.

CD4+CD25+CD127- Tregs, CD4+CD25- non-Tregs, CD4 and CD8 cells were sorted. Sequenced by immunoSEQ multiplex PCR; TCRdb stores in-frame clones only, minus some. The table has 110,000 or so clones, about 90% seen once. The TCR originated in a human donor in good health. Source material: CD4+ T cells from blood.

CDR3 sequence: CASSLGATNEKLFF. CDR3 DNA: TGTGCCAGCAGTTTAGGAGCAACTAATGAAAAACTGTTTTTT. The chain has TRBV2 and TRBJ1-4; D unclear. The V end was cut by 5 bases, the J end by 0 bases, with 7 bases between. From germline, CDR1 is SNHLY and CDR2 FYNNEI. This CDR3 has 14 residues.